The 20 T cell receptor beta chains below all came from one sample that was sequenced in a study of CD8 T cells in Susac syndrome. The authors reverse transcribed roughly 0.5 to 1 ug RNA with random hexamers. TCRdb itself ran the immunoSEQ multiplex PCR reads through MiXCR, one entry per CDR3 protein. The table has 120,000 to 150,000 distinct CDR3 sequences, roughly 95% seen once. The sequenced sample consisted of CD4+ T cells from PBMCs. These receptors were taken from a human donor in good health.

The genes are TRBV2 and TRBJ2-7; D not resolved. The V gene lost 0 bases and the J gene lost 6 bases, with 9 bases spanning the gap. The CDR3 consists of 13 residues. The V gene's germline CDR1 is SNHLY and CDR2 FYNNEI. The CDR3 nucleotides are TGTGCCAGCAGTGAAGCGCTTTCGGTCGAGCAGTACTTC. This sequence encodes CASSEALSVEQYF.

V and J are TRBV5-1 and TRBJ1-2, with D hard to call. The germline gives CDR1 SGHRS, CDR2 YFSETQ. This CDR3 contains 12 residues. Trimming took 3 bases from V and 2 from J, leaving 5 bases between them. CDR3 sequence (DNA): TGCGCCAGCAGCTCGGGGAACTATGGCTACACCTTC. Translated, it gives CASSSGNYGYTF.

The CDR3 loop is CASSEWRELQKTQYF. CDR3 nucleotide sequence: TGTGCCAGCAGTGAATGGCGGGAACTCCAGAAGACCCAGTACTTC. The chain has TRBV2 and TRBJ2-5; D may be TRBD2 (6 bases). The CDR3 length is 15 residues. Looked up from germline, CDR1 is SNHLY and CDR2 is FYNNEI. V lost 2 bases, J lost 6 bases, and 16 bases lay in between.

This clonotype was seen a handful of times. The chain couples TRBV19 to TRBJ2-5, with 14 bases fitting TRBD2. The CDR3 totals 14 residues. Trimming cost V 6 bases and J 4 bases; bases outside gene matches: 1. Germline V gene data show CDR1 as LNHDA and CDR2 as SQIVND (reference sequence). The CDR3 DNA sequence: TGTGCCAGTAGCGGACTAGCGGGAGGAGAGACCCAGTACTTC. Its protein is CASSGLAGGETQYF.

This clonotype was seen once. V gene TRBV10-3 combines with J gene TRBJ2-7; no firm D call. This CDR3 comprises 12 residues. V was cut by 2 bases and J by 4 bases, with 6 bases left in between. CDR1 and CDR2 (germline): ENHRY, SYGVKD. The CDR3 spells CAISETGYEQYF. CDR3 in DNA: TGTGCCATCAGTGAGACGGGTTACGAGCAGTACTTC.

The V and J genes are TRBV29-1 and TRBJ2-1, with TRBD2 matching 9 bases. The germline CDR1 and CDR2 sequences are SQVTM and ANQGSEA. The CDR3 is 13 residues long. With 5 bases clipped from V and 7 bases from J, the junction kept 6 bases outside the gene matches. The CDR3 nucleotides read TGCAGCGTTTCTAGCGGGATACGGAATGAGCAGTTCTTC. It is translated as CSVSSGIRNEQFF.

The chain combines TRBV10-2 with TRBJ2-2; 7 bases are a match to TRBD2. V shed 7 bases and J 5 bases; nucleotides not matched to a gene: 7. The CDR3 runs 14 residues. Germline V lookup: CDR1 WSHSY, CDR2 SAAADI. CDR3 region: CASKGRGLTGELFF. For the CDR3, the DNA is TGCGCCAGCAAGGGGAGGGGTTTGACCGGGGAGCTGTTTTTT.

V gene TRBV2 combines with J gene TRBJ1-1; D gene ambiguous. Germline V gene sequence: CDR1 SNHLY, CDR2 FYNNEI. V was pared by 1 base and J by 12 bases, with 6 bases between. This CDR3 is built from 10 residues. The CDR3, as DNA: TGTGCCAGCAGTGAAGACGCCACTTTCTTT. This gives the protein CASSEDATFF.

The chain employs TRBV18 and TRBJ1-1, with 7 bases matching TRBD1. With V trimmed by 6 bases and J by 1 base, 2 bases remained unmatched. The CDR3 contains 13 residues. In germline, CDR1 is KGHSH, CDR2 LQKENI. The CDR3 protein is CASSGDRNTEAFF. In DNA form, the CDR3 reads TGTGCCAGCTCCGGGGACAGGAACACTGAAGCTTTCTTT.

The gene calls are TRBV20-1 and TRBJ2-3; 13 bases are a match to TRBD2. Unmatched junction bases numbered 8, after V lost 4 bases and J lost 4 bases. The CDR3 contains 16 residues. The germline V gene encodes CDR1 DFQATT and CDR2 SNEGSKA (reference sequence). The DNA of the CDR3 is TGCAGTGCTATAGGACTAGCGGGAGAGTCCCCAGATACGCAGTATTTT. Its translation is CSAIGLAGESPDTQYF.

V usage is TRBV2 and J usage is TRBJ1-4; the D is unclear. This CDR3 region has 14 residues. Germline V CDR1 and CDR2: SNHLY, FYNNEI. The V and J ends lost 7 bases and 7 bases respectively, with 16 bases between them. CDR3 in DNA: TGTGCCAGCATCCGTGGAGGGAGAGGTGAAAAACTGTTTTTT. Translation gives CASIRGGRGEKLFF.

V gene TRBV20-1 combines with J gene TRBJ2-3; D is undetermined. Germline V CDR1 and CDR2: DFQATT, SNEGSKA (reference sequence). The CDR3 has 12 residues. V was cut by 6 bases and J by 4 bases, with 11 bases left in between. The CDR3 is CSARPPPDTQYF. For the CDR3, the DNA is TGCAGTGCCCGACCACCCCCAGATACGCAGTATTTT.

The genes are TRBV2 and TRBJ1-4; perhaps TRBD1 as D (5 bases). The CDR3 runs to 17 residues. Germline V gene lookup returns CDR1 SNHLY and CDR2 FYNNEI. The V and J ends lost 7 bases and 8 bases respectively, with 26 bases between them. The CDR3 nucleotides are TGTGCCAGCACCTTAATCTTCCAGGGTGGGGGAGGAGAAAAACTGTTTTTT. Protein sequence: CASTLIFQGGGGEKLFF.

The chain employs TRBV9 and TRBJ2-3; TRBD2 matches 8 bases. CDR1 and CDR2 (germline): SGDLS, YYNGEE. V lost 0 bases to trimming and J lost 8 bases; unmatched junction nucleotides: 2. This CDR3 is built from 13 residues. The CDR3 DNA sequence: TGTGCCAGCAGCGTAGGGAGCGGGGGTACGCAGTATTTT. This codes for CASSVGSGGTQYF.

J is TRBJ2-3 and V is TRBV19; no clear D gene. The CDR3 length is 14 residues. The germline gives CDR1 LNHDA, CDR2 SQIVND (reference sequence). V was cut by 1 base and J by 3 bases, with 8 bases left in between. CDR3 nucleotide sequence: TGTGCCAGTAGTATAGCTGGGTTGACAGATACGCAGTATTTT. This encodes CASSIAGLTDTQYF.

V gene TRBV5-1 combines with J gene TRBJ2-7; 7 nucleotides agree with TRBD1. Looked up from germline, CDR1 is SGHRS and CDR2 is YFSETQ. The J segment lost 2 bases and the V segment lost 1 base, leaving 6 bases of the junction unmatched. This CDR3 has 15 amino acids. CDR3 loop: CASSLRGTDPYEQYF. The CDR3 nucleotides read TGCGCCAGCAGCTTGCGTGGGACAGACCCCTACGAGCAGTACTTC.

V gene TRBV14 combines with J gene TRBJ2-3; unclear D gene. The CDR3 spans 15 residues. Germline CDR1 and CDR2: SGHDN and FVKESK. V lost 0 bases and J 0 bases, leaving 7 bases between the germline ends. Here the CDR3 DNA reads TGTGCCAGCAGCCAAGATGTCTTCAGCACAGATACGCAGTATTTT. Translation: CASSQDVFSTDTQYF.

This chain links TRBV30 with TRBJ1-2, with TRBD1 matching over 11 bases. The CDR3 is made up of 15 amino acids. Germline CDR1 and CDR2: GTSNPN and SVGIG (reference sequence). With V trimmed by 1 base and J by 4 bases, 5 bases remained unmatched. CDR3 DNA: TGTGCCTGGAGTGCCCAGGACAGGGGGCTCTATGGCTACACCTTC. It specifies CAWSAQDRGLYGYTF. Together with reference TRBV30 and TRBJ1-2, the CDR3 gives the full variable domain: SQTIHQWPATLVQPVGSPLSLECTVEGTSNPNLYWYRQAAGRGLQLLFYSVGIGQISSEVPQNLSASRPQDRQFILSSKKLLLSDSGFYLCAWSAQDRGLYGYTFGSGTRLTVV.

The chain has TRBV24-1 and TRBJ2-3, with 9 bases aligning to TRBD2. Looked up from germline, CDR1 is KGHDR and CDR2 is SFDVKD. There are 16 residues in the CDR3. J lost 7 bases, V lost 4 bases, and 11 bases had no gene match. The CDR3 reads CATSDRAGGQLNTQYF. The CDR3, as DNA: TGTGCCACCAGTGACCGAGCGGGAGGCCAGCTGAATACGCAGTATTTT.

V and J are TRBV5-4 and TRBJ1-2; TRBD1 might be the D (5 bases). CDR3 length: 15 residues. V dropped 4 bases and J dropped 2 bases, with 15 bases sitting between them. In germline, CDR1 is SGHNT, CDR2 YYREEE (reference sequence). The CDR3 bases are TGTGCCAGCAGCGTTGGGAACAGGAGGAACTATGGCTACACCTTC. As protein: CASSVGNRRNYGYTF.